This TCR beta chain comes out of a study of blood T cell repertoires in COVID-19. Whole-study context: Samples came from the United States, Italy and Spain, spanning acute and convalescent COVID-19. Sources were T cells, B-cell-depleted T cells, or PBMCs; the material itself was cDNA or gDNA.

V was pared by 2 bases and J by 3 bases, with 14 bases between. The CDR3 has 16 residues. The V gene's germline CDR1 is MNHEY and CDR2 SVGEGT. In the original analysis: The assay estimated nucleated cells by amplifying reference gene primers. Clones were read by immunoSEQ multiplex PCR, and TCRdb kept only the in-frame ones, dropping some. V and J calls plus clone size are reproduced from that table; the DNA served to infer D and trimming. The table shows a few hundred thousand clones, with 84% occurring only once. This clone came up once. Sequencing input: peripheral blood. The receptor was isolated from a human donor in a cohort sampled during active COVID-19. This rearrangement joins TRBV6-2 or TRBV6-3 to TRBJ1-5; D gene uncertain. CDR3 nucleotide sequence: TGTGCCAGCAGTTACGGACCCCGGCGGGTCAATCAGCCCCAGCATTTT. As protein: CASSYGPRRVNQPQHF.